The clone carrying this TCR beta chain occurred a few times. In a multiplex PCR, 32 V and 13 J primers amplified TCR beta CDR3. TCRdb passed the multiplex PCR reads through MiXCR, listing each CDR3 protein once. The table shows roughly 4,000 distinct CDR3 sequences, with about 27% occurring only once. Bulk tumor genomic DNA (approximately 570 ng per sample) served as template. Collection of several biopsies per primary tumor, spaced far apart, took place during surgery. Patients went through curative surgery, and their non-small cell lung cancer was untreated and newly diagnosed. Donors comprised surgical patients with newly diagnosed non-small cell lung cancer, operated on with curative intent. The CDR3 is made up of 13 amino acids. The V end lost 6 bases, the J end lost 7 bases, and 16 bases lay between the germline ends. Germline V lookup: CDR1 DFQATT, CDR2 SNEGSKA (reference sequence). This entry is derived from a study of immune heterogeneity within non-small cell lung tumors.

This clonotype was sampled from a man aged 60 to 75 with non-small cell lung cancer. J is TRBJ1-5 and V is TRBV20-1; maybe TRBD1 (6 bases). The sequencing sample was made of lung tumor tissue. CDR3 DNA sequence: TGCAGTGCGGCCGTCAGGGGTCGGCAGCCCCAGCATTTT. As protein: CSAAVRGRQPQHF.